Listed here are 10 T cell receptor beta chains from one sample, sequenced in a study of T cell changes during pregnancy in multiple sclerosis. The repertoire was sequenced with immunoSEQ multiplex PCR; TCRdb's copy has only in-frame clones and lacks some. The sample lists 9,000 to 15,000 clones, around 94% occurring once. The input for sequencing was CD4+ T cells from peripheral blood mononuclear cells, taken before pregnancy. The receptors originated from a female donor with multiple sclerosis, enrolled in a pregnancy study.

The V gene is TRBV2, the J gene TRBJ1-2, with 7 bases fitting TRBD1. V shed 8 bases, J shed 0 bases, and the junction held 6 bases outside the gene matches. The germline V gene has CDR1 SNHLY and CDR2 FYNNEI. The CDR3 has 14 amino acids. The CDR3 coding sequence is TGTGCCAGCCGGGGACAGCCTCCTAACTATGGCTACACCTTC. Its protein is CASRGQPPNYGYTF. The whole variable domain, remainder taken from reference TRBV2 and TRBJ1-2, is EPEVTQTPSHQVTQMGQEVILRCVPISNHLYFYWYRQILGQKVEFLVSFYNNEISEKSEIFDDQFSVERPDGSNFTLKIRSTKLEDSAMYFCASRGQPPNYGYTFGSGTRLTVV.

The rearrangement uses TRBV6-1 and TRBJ2-7, with 8 bases matching TRBD2. The J segment lost 6 bases and the V segment lost 2 bases, leaving 12 bases of the junction unmatched. This CDR3 comprises 16 residues. Looked up from germline, CDR1 is MNHNS and CDR2 is SASEGT. CDR3: CASSEFQLVAGGEQYF. In DNA, the CDR3 is TGTGCCAGCAGTGAATTTCAGTTAGTGGCGGGAGGCGAGCAGTACTTC.

To note about this clone: One junction end does not reproduce the germline sequence, and a read error may be involved. The CDR3 reads CASTEEANTEAFF. As DNA, the CDR3 is TGTGCCAGCACTGAAGAAGCGAACACTGAAGCTTTCTTT. The rearrangement links TRBV2 to TRBJ1-1; D remains ambiguous. Germline lookup yields CDR1 SNHLY and CDR2 FYNNEI. The CDR3 is 13 residues long.

The chain employs TRBV5-1 and TRBJ2-2, with D possibly TRBD1 on 5 matching bases. Trimming left V 6 bases short and J 4 bases short, with 10 bases between. The CDR3 is 13 amino acids. The germline CDR1 and CDR2 sequences are SGHRS and YFSETQ. The CDR3 DNA reads as TGCGCCAGCACCCAGGGTAGCACCGGGGAGCTGTTTTTT. This codes for CASTQGSTGELFF.

V gene TRBV6-1 combines with J gene TRBJ1-3; unclear D gene. The germline CDR1 and CDR2 sequences are MNHNS and SASEGT. Deletions cut 1 base from V and 0 bases from J, with 16 bases between. This CDR3 spans 18 amino acids. The CDR3 region is CASSEGYAGFLSGNTIYF. Here the CDR3 DNA reads TGTGCCAGCAGTGAAGGGTATGCAGGTTTCCTCTCTGGAAACACCATATATTTT.

The chain uses TRBV9 and TRBJ2-5, with 7 bases fitting TRBD1. Germline values: CDR1 SGDLS, CDR2 YYNGEE. The CDR3 loop spans 16 amino acids. The junction had 7 bases not matched to a gene; V was cut back by 0 bases and J by 2 bases. In DNA, the CDR3 is TGTGCCAGCAGCGTAGGTCTCGGGACAGCACAAGAGACCCAGTACTTC. Residues: CASSVGLGTAQETQYF.

The chain combines TRBV18 with TRBJ1-4; 9 nucleotides line up with TRBD1. The CDR3 is made up of 16 amino acids. The V and J ends lost 1 base and 4 bases, in that order; junction bases with no gene match: 4. Germline values: CDR1 KGHSH, CDR2 LQKENI. CDR3 sequence: CASSPLTGGFNEKLFF. CDR3 in DNA: TGTGCCAGCTCACCACTCACAGGGGGCTTTAATGAAAAACTGTTTTTT.

V usage is TRBV7-8 and J usage is TRBJ2-7; 7 positions match TRBD2. Germline CDR1 SGHVS, CDR2 FQNEAQ. The V segment lost 1 base and the J segment 2 bases; nucleotides outside the gene matches: 2. This CDR3 spans 14 amino acids. The DNA for the CDR3 is TGTGCCAGCAGCTTAGGGGGGACTACCTACGAGCAGTACTTC. As protein: CASSLGGTTYEQYF.

The chain carries TRBV5-1 and TRBJ1-1, with D uncertain. Trimming left V 4 bases short and J 1 base short, with 14 bases between. Germline CDR1 reads SGHRS; CDR2 reads YFSETQ. This CDR3 spans 15 amino acids. In nucleotides, the CDR3 is TGCGCCAGCAGCCTCGCTGAGGGCGGGAACACTGAAGCTTTCTTT. Its translation: CASSLAEGGNTEAFF.

The V gene is TRBV25-1, the J gene TRBJ2-3; 7 bases map to TRBD2. The trim removed 5 bases at V and 3 bases at J, leaving 5 bases unmatched. Germline-derived CDR1 and CDR2 are MGHDK and SYGVNS. The CDR3 is made up of 14 amino acids. CDR3 sequence: CASSFGLVTDTQYF. CDR3 in DNA: TGTGCCAGCAGTTTCGGACTAGTGACAGATACGCAGTATTTT.